These 27 T cell receptor beta chains came from one sample sequenced in a study of neoadjuvant anti-PD-1 for oral cavity cancer. Method: immunoSEQ multiplex PCR; TCRdb's copy keeps in-frame clones and lacks some. The profile shows about 14,000 clones, roughly two thirds of them singletons. The sequencing used PBMCs, collected before nivolumab (anti-PD-1) treatment. The receptors derive from a person aged 35 to 85 with oral cavity squamous cell carcinoma.

The chain is built from TRBV15 and TRBJ2-1, with 10 bases that match TRBD2. Unmatched junction bases numbered 5, after V lost 1 base and J lost 8 bases. Germline V gene data show CDR1 as LNHNV and CDR2 as YYDKDF (reference sequence). The CDR3 extends over 15 amino acids. The CDR3: CATSRVVAGGYEQFF. The CDR3 DNA sequence: TGTGCCACCAGCAGAGTGGTAGCGGGGGGTTATGAGCAGTTCTTC.

The rearrangement joins TRBV4-1 to TRBJ2-2; D may be TRBD1 (6 bases). This CDR3 has 16 amino acids. The germline V and J ends were trimmed by 2 bases and 0 bases, with 10 bases remaining between them. CDR1 and CDR2 from the germline V gene are MGHRA and YSYEKL. CDR3 region: CASSQTGTANTGELFF. CDR3 DNA sequence: TGCGCCAGCAGCCAAACAGGGACCGCGAACACCGGGGAGCTGTTTTTT.

The rearrangement links TRBV7-8 to TRBJ1-2; D is possibly TRBD1 (6 bases). V was pared by 1 base and J by 3 bases, with 12 bases between. Germline V gene lookup returns CDR1 SGHVS and CDR2 FQNEAQ. CDR3 length: 15 amino acids. The CDR3 DNA reads as TGTGCCAGCAGCTTAGAAGGGGGTTCCCACTATGGCTACACCTTC. It encodes CASSLEGGSHYGYTF.

The sample holds a few counts of this clone. One junction end does not reproduce the germline sequence, and a read error may be involved. J is TRBJ2-3 and V is TRBV9; D gene unclear. The CDR3 covers 13 residues. CDR1 is SGDLS and CDR2 is YYNGEE in the germline V gene. The CDR3 nucleotides read TGTGCCAGCAGCCCCTCGATTGCAGAGACGCAGTATTTT. This gives the protein CASSPSIAETQYF.

The J gene is TRBJ2-3, the V gene TRBV27; possibly TRBD2 for D (6 bases). V lost 2 bases and J lost 5, with 14 bases in between. Germline V gene data show CDR1 as MNHEY and CDR2 as SMNVEV (reference sequence). The CDR3 totals 15 residues. CDR3 in DNA: TGTGCCAGCAGTTTAGGAGGGAGGAGGAAAGATACGCAGTATTTT. It encodes CASSLGGRRKDTQYF.

This clone appeared a few times. This chain links TRBV9 with TRBJ2-4; D is unclear. There are 13 residues in the CDR3. V was clipped by 0 bases and J by 8 bases, with 9 bases between them. Germline V gene lookup returns CDR1 SGDLS and CDR2 YYNGEE. CDR3 DNA sequence: TGTGCCAGCAGCGTAGCTCCGGTAGACATTCAGTACTTC. Translated, it gives CASSVAPVDIQYF. Based on the CDR3 plus reference TRBV9 and TRBJ2-4, the full variable domain is DSGVTQTPKHLITATGQRVTLRCSPRSGDLSVYWYQQSLDQGLQFLIQYYNGEERAKGNILERFSAQQFPDLHSELNLSSLELGDSALYFCASSVAPVDIQYFGAGTRLSVL.

V and J are TRBV30 and TRBJ1-2, with D possibly being TRBD1 (6 bases). This CDR3 comprises 15 residues. Trimming removed 2 bases from V and 0 bases from J, with 13 bases in between. Germline V gene sequence: CDR1 GTSNPN, CDR2 SVGIG (reference sequence). The CDR3 coding sequence is TGTGCCTGGAGTTCCACAGGGCTAGCTAACTATGGCTACACCTTC. It specifies CAWSSTGLANYGYTF. Full variable domain (missing parts from reference TRBV30 and TRBJ1-2): SQTIHQWPATLVQPVGSPLSLECTVEGTSNPNLYWYRQAAGRGLQLLFYSVGIGQISSEVPQNLSASRPQDRQFILSSKKLLLSDSGFYLCAWSSTGLANYGYTFGSGTRLTVV.

The chain combines TRBV2 with TRBJ2-1; 7 bases are a match to TRBD1. The germline CDR1 and CDR2 sequences are SNHLY and FYNNEI. The length of the CDR3 is 15 residues. Unmatched junction bases numbered 5, after V lost 6 bases and J lost 0 bases. This chain's CDR3 is CASSATGISYNEQFF. The DNA for the CDR3 is TGTGCCAGCAGCGCGACAGGGATCTCCTACAATGAGCAGTTCTTC.

This clone showed up just a few times. V and J are TRBV5-5 and TRBJ1-4, with unresolved D. Germline V gene sequence: CDR1 SGHKS, CDR2 YYEKEE (reference sequence). The CDR3 runs 11 residues. Trimming pared 6 bases from V and 13 bases from J, leaving 13 bases between. The CDR3 spells CASTPSRGLFF. CDR3 sequence (DNA): TGTGCCAGCACGCCTTCCCGGGGACTGTTTTTT. Full variable domain (missing parts from reference TRBV5-5 and TRBJ1-4): DAGVTQSPTHLIKTRGQQVTLRCSPISGHKSVSWYQQVLGQGPQFIFQYYEKEERGRGNFPDRFSARQFPNYSSELNVNALLLGDSALYLCASTPSRGLFFGSGTQLSVL.

The chain links TRBV6-6 to TRBJ1-5, with TRBD1 matching over 7 bases. CDR1 is MNHNY, CDR2 SVGAGI, per germline (reference sequence). The CDR3 has 15 residues. The V gene end was trimmed by 2 bases and the J gene end by 4 bases; junction bases not matched to a gene: 5. CDR3 residues: CASSYGDSRNQPQHF. CDR3 sequence (DNA): TGTGCCAGCAGTTACGGGGACAGTCGAAATCAGCCCCAGCATTTT.

This clone was counted only a few times. V is TRBV2 and J is TRBJ2-7; D gene unclear. The CDR3 is 12 residues long. Germline V gives CDR1 SNHLY, CDR2 FYNNEI. Trimming cost V 5 bases and J 3 bases, with 8 bases left between them. In DNA, the CDR3 is TGTGCCAGCAGTTCCCTCGGCTACGAGCAGTACTTC. Its translation: CASSSLGYEQYF.

V gene TRBV11-2 combines with J gene TRBJ2-7; D is unclear. The CDR3 extends over 11 amino acids. Germline loops: CDR1 SGHAT, CDR2 FQNNGV. Deletions cut 4 bases from V and 3 bases from J, with 4 bases between. CDR3 region: CASSSDYEQYF. In DNA, the CDR3 is TGTGCCAGCAGCTCGGACTACGAGCAGTACTTC.

The sample holds a few counts of this clone. The chain has TRBV13 and TRBJ1-6; D not resolved. Germline-derived CDR1 and CDR2 are PRHDT and FYEKMQ (reference sequence). V lost 0 bases to trimming and J lost 8 bases, with 8 bases between them. The CDR3 has 14 residues. The CDR3 sequence is CASSLGSGDSPLHF. In DNA form, the CDR3 reads TGTGCCAGCAGCTTAGGATCTGGAGATTCACCCCTCCACTTT.

The V call is TRBV15, the J call TRBJ2-3; 9 bases are a match to TRBD2. The CDR3 is made up of 14 amino acids. CDR1 LNHNV and CDR2 YYDKDF come from the germline V gene (reference sequence). After removal of 6 bases from V and 5 bases from J, the junction contained 6 bases not matched to a gene. CDR3: CATSISGGGDTQYF. The CDR3 coding sequence is TGTGCCACCAGTATTAGCGGGGGAGGAGATACGCAGTATTTT.

The chain uses TRBV19 and TRBJ2-7; 15 bases agree with TRBD2. This CDR3 region has 15 residues. Germline values: CDR1 LNHDA, CDR2 SQIVND (reference sequence). Trimming at V came to 6 bases and at J to 7 bases, leaving 7 bases not matched to a gene. DNA of the CDR3: TGTGCCAGTAGCGGACTAGCGGGGGGGCACGAGGAGCAGTACTTC. Translated, it gives CASSGLAGGHEEQYF.

V and J are TRBV4-1 and TRBJ2-7, with 7 bases identical to TRBD2. CDR3 size: 14 residues. Germline-derived CDR1 and CDR2 are MGHRA and YSYEKL. Unmatched junction bases numbered 1, after V lost 0 bases and J lost 2 bases. CDR3 amino acids: CASSQDGGTYEQYF. In DNA, the CDR3 is TGCGCCAGCAGCCAAGACGGGGGGACCTACGAGCAGTACTTC.

V gene TRBV19 combines with J gene TRBJ2-3; no reliable D call. V was pared by 5 bases and J by 6 bases, with 18 bases between. The CDR3 loop spans 15 amino acids. Germline lookup yields CDR1 LNHDA and CDR2 SQIVND (reference sequence). Written as DNA, the CDR3 is TGTGCCAGTAGTCCAACACGGCGCCTAGGGGATACGCAGTATTTT. Protein product: CASSPTRRLGDTQYF.

This clone appeared a few times. The rearrangement joins TRBV7-9 to TRBJ2-2; D unclear. The CDR3 is 14 amino acids. Germline V lookup: CDR1 SEHNR, CDR2 FQNEAQ (reference sequence). Trimming took 4 bases from V and 3 from J, leaving 9 bases between them. CDR3 sequence: CASSSYSDTGELFF. The CDR3 region has the DNA TGTGCCAGCAGCTCCTACAGTGACACCGGGGAGCTGTTTTTT.

The rearrangement joins TRBV2 to TRBJ1-1; D may be TRBD1 (6 bases). The CDR3 extends over 13 amino acids. Looked up from germline, CDR1 is SNHLY and CDR2 is FYNNEI. Trimming removed 8 bases from V and 5 bases from J, with 15 bases in between. The CDR3 DNA reads TGTGCCAGCGGCACAGGGAGAGGGACTGAAGCTTTCTTT. This translates into CASGTGRGTEAFF.

The V gene is TRBV4-1, the J gene TRBJ1-2; 7 bases map to TRBD1. The CDR3 is 15 residues long. V was clipped by 7 bases and J by 4 bases; unmatched bases: 12. Germline values: CDR1 MGHRA, CDR2 YSYEKL. The CDR3 protein is CASTQTGYGTYGYTF. The CDR3 DNA sequence: TGCGCCAGCACCCAGACAGGGTATGGAACCTATGGCTACACCTTC.

This clone has just a few counts. The CDR3 region has the DNA TGTGCCAGCCCAGGGGGCGAGGAAGCTTTCTTT. This codes for CASPGGEEAFF. V usage is TRBV2 and J usage is TRBJ1-1, with 8 bases identical to TRBD1. Germline loops: CDR1 SNHLY, CDR2 FYNNEI. J was trimmed by 8 bases and V by 8 bases; bases with no gene match: 4. The CDR3 spans 11 residues. Full variable domain (rest looked up from reference TRBV2 and TRBJ1-1): EPEVTQTPSHQVTQMGQEVILRCVPISNHLYFYWYRQILGQKVEFLVSFYNNEISEKSEIFDDQFSVERPDGSNFTLKIRSTKLEDSAMYFCASPGGEEAFFGQGTRLTVV.

V and J are TRBV5-4 and TRBJ2-5; TRBD2 is a possible D gene (6 bases). There are 14 residues in the CDR3. With 3 bases removed from V and 2 bases from J, the gap between germline ends came to 11 bases. The germline CDR1 and CDR2 sequences are SGHNT and YYREEE (reference sequence). For the CDR3, the DNA is TGTGCCAGCAGCTCGGGGACTTGGCAAGAGACCCAGTACTTC. Amino acid sequence: CASSSGTWQETQYF.

This chain joins TRBV11-2 and TRBJ1-2; D is perhaps TRBD1 (5 bases). The CDR3 is 15 residues long. Germline values: CDR1 SGHAT, CDR2 FQNNGV. The ends were cut back, 2 bases at V and 5 bases at J, with 15 bases in the middle. CDR3 sequence: CASSLIGAVSYGYTF. CDR3 DNA: TGTGCCAGCAGCTTAATAGGGGCCGTAAGTTATGGCTACACCTTC.

The V call is TRBV13, the J call TRBJ1-6; D call uncertain. Per germline, CDR1 PRHDT and CDR2 FYEKMQ (reference sequence). This CDR3 comprises 14 residues. The V gene lost 8 bases and the J gene lost 6 bases, with 14 bases spanning the gap. Here the CDR3 DNA reads TGTGCCAGCGGCGGGGTAAAGGGTAATTCACCCCTCCACTTT. Residues: CASGGVKGNSPLHF.

The chain carries TRBV29-1 and TRBJ2-7, with D possibly being TRBD2 (7 bases). The V gene lost 4 bases and the J gene lost 2 bases, with 12 bases spanning the gap. Germline V gene sequence: CDR1 SQVTM, CDR2 ANQGSEA. CDR3 length: 13 residues. CDR3 bases: TGCAGCGTTGCCGGGGGGCGGACCTACGAGCAGTACTTC. Its protein product is CSVAGGRTYEQYF.

The chain combines TRBV7-3 with TRBJ2-7, with D perhaps matching TRBD2 (6 bases). The germline V and J ends were trimmed by 5 bases and 4 bases, with 12 bases remaining between them. Germline V gene lookup returns CDR1 SGHTA and CDR2 FQGTGA. This CDR3 comprises 13 residues. The CDR3 bases are TGTGCCAGCAGCAGTAGGAGGGGTTACGAGCAGTACTTC. It translates to CASSSRRGYEQYF.

The chain combines TRBV6-1 with TRBJ1-4, with 7 positions matching TRBD1. V dropped 1 base and J dropped 7; count of bases not matched to a gene: 6. The CDR3 totals 15 residues. Germline V lookup: CDR1 MNHNS, CDR2 SASEGT. CDR3 region: CASSEGGQKGEKLFF. CDR3 in DNA: TGTGCCAGCAGTGAAGGGGGACAGAAAGGTGAAAAACTGTTTTTT.